The 21 T cell receptor beta chains presented below share a single source sample, sequenced in a study of cytomegalovirus exposure and HLA in healthy donors. PCR was performed using 60 Vbeta and 13 Jbeta primers. This table comes from immunoSEQ multiplex PCR, and its TCRdb copy is limited to in-frame clones, with some not included. The sample carries hundreds of thousands of clones, more than 80% recorded once. The sample taken for sequencing was PBMCs. Every receptor here comes from a man younger than 45 in good health and CMV-seronegative.

DNA of the CDR3: TGCGCCAGCAGCTTGGGGGACAGGGGGAGTCGAAAGTGGCCTGGAAACACCATATATTTT. This codes for CASSLGDRGSRKWPGNTIYF. The chain has TRBV5-1 and TRBJ1-3; TRBD1 agrees at 11 bases. The V gene's germline CDR1 is SGHRS and CDR2 YFSETQ. This CDR3 is built from 20 residues. Trimming removed 0 bases from V and 2 bases from J; junction bases left unmatched: 13.

In nucleotides, the CDR3 is TGCGCCAGCAGCCAAGATGGGGGGTCCAATGAGCAGTTCTTC. Translation gives CASSQDGGSNEQFF. The chain employs TRBV4-3 and TRBJ2-1, with D possibly matching TRBD2 (6 bases). There are 14 residues in the CDR3. V lost 0 bases and J 6 bases, leaving 9 bases between the germline ends. The V gene's germline CDR1 is LGHNA and CDR2 YSLEER.

This clone occurred once. This chain joins TRBV6-6 and TRBJ2-3, with 12 bases that match TRBD2. The CDR3 extends over 13 amino acids. Unmatched junction bases numbered 2, after V lost 8 bases and J lost 5 bases. CDR1 is MNHNY and CDR2 is SVGAGI in the germline V gene (reference sequence). The CDR3 reads CASGLAGRDTQYF. The CDR3 bases are TGTGCCAGCGGACTAGCGGGGAGAGATACGCAGTATTTT.

This clone was seen just once. This chain links TRBV18 with TRBJ1-2; TRBD1 aligns across 9 bases. V shed 2 bases, J shed 8 bases, and the junction held 6 bases outside the gene matches. The CDR3 length is 14 residues. Germline values: CDR1 KGHSH, CDR2 LQKENI. The CDR3 DNA reads as TGTGCCAGCTCACCATCCGGGACAGGGAACGGCTACACCTTC. This codes for CASSPSGTGNGYTF.

This chain links TRBV28 with TRBJ1-5, with 12 positions matching TRBD1. Trimming removed 4 bases from V and 0 bases from J; junction bases left unmatched: 7. Germline CDR1 MDHEN, CDR2 SYDVKM. This CDR3 region has 18 residues. CDR3 amino acids: CASSSRDRGLYSNQPQHF. Here the CDR3 DNA reads TGTGCCAGCAGTTCTCGGGACAGGGGGCTTTATAGCAATCAGCCCCAGCATTTT. Full variable domain (remainder filled in from reference TRBV28 and TRBJ1-5): DVKVTQSSRYLVKRTGEKVFLECVQDMDHENMFWYRQDPGLGLRLIYFSYDVKMKEKGDIPEGYSVSREKKERFSLILESASTNQTSMYLCASSSRDRGLYSNQPQHFGDGTRLSIL.

The genes are TRBV4-1 and TRBJ2-1, with 8 bases identical to TRBD1. The CDR3 is made up of 15 amino acids. Germline values: CDR1 MGHRA, CDR2 YSYEKL. V lost 4 bases, J lost 8 bases, and 10 bases stayed unmatched. The CDR3 nucleotides read TGCGCCAGCAGCCCCCTCGGACAGGGCTGGGATGAGCAGTTCTTC. It is translated as CASSPLGQGWDEQFF.

CDR3 coding DNA: TGTGCCAGCAGGACGGACTTCGTGAGTACGCAGTATTTT. Protein sequence: CASRTDFVSTQYF. The genes are TRBV27 and TRBJ2-3, with D possibly matching TRBD2 (5 bases). V lost 6 bases to trimming and J lost 8 bases, with 15 bases between them. The length of the CDR3 is 13 residues. Germline-derived CDR1 and CDR2 are MNHEY and SMNVEV (reference sequence).

V gene TRBV6-1 combines with J gene TRBJ2-3, with 13 bases that match TRBD2. The CDR3 has 15 residues. Germline V gives CDR1 MNHNS, CDR2 SASEGT. J lost 5 bases, V lost 6 bases, and 5 bases had no gene match. In DNA, the CDR3 is TGTGCCAGCAGCCGGACTAGCGGGGGCAGAGATACGCAGTATTTT. Translating it yields CASSRTSGGRDTQYF.

The J gene is TRBJ1-4, the V gene TRBV5-4; possible D gene TRBD1, 6 bases. V dropped 0 bases and J dropped 7 bases, with 13 bases sitting between them. The CDR3 sequence is 15 residues long. Germline CDR1 reads SGHNT; CDR2 reads YYREEE (reference sequence). As DNA, the CDR3 is TGTGCCAGCAGCTTGGCCGGGGGAGGGGGTGAAAAACTGTTTTTT. The encoded protein is CASSLAGGGGEKLFF.

This clone was observed a single time. J is TRBJ2-1 and V is TRBV11-2; 14 bases align to TRBD2. From germline, CDR1 is SGHAT and CDR2 FQNNGV. With 4 bases clipped from V and 9 bases from J, the junction kept 11 bases outside the gene matches. The CDR3 is 17 amino acids. The CDR3 region has the DNA TGTGCCAGCAGCTCCGGACTAGCGGGGGGACGGGCAACTGAGCAGTTCTTC. It yields the protein CASSSGLAGGRATEQFF.

This sequence joins TRBV18 and TRBJ1-2; D uncertain. The germline gives CDR1 KGHSH, CDR2 LQKENI. V was shortened by 5 bases and J by 0 bases, with 13 bases between the two germline ends. The CDR3 is 15 residues long. The CDR3 loop reads CASSAELAPNYGYTF. The CDR3 DNA follows: TGTGCCAGCTCAGCGGAGCTTGCCCCTAACTATGGCTACACCTTC.

The chain combines TRBV27 with TRBJ2-3; D is perhaps TRBD1 (6 bases). The V gene's germline CDR1 is MNHEY and CDR2 SMNVEV (reference sequence). V shed 3 bases and J shed 10 bases, with 8 bases lying between them. The CDR3 loop spans 11 amino acids. The CDR3 reads CASSLSGAQYF. The CDR3 DNA is TGTGCCAGCAGTTTGTCAGGGGCGCAGTATTTT.

V usage is TRBV5-1 and J usage is TRBJ2-1; D might be TRBD1 (5 bases). The CDR3 totals 14 residues. The germline V and J ends were trimmed by 5 bases and 5 bases, with 14 bases remaining between them. The germline CDR1 and CDR2 sequences are SGHRS and YFSETQ. CDR3 bases: TGCGCCAGCAGAACTCGCAGGGAAAACAATGAGCAGTTCTTC. This gives the protein CASRTRRENNEQFF.

V usage is TRBV20-1 and J usage is TRBJ1-6; tentatively, D is TRBD1 (6 bases). This CDR3 is 11 amino acids long. Germline-derived CDR1 and CDR2 are DFQATT and SNEGSKA (reference sequence). With 5 bases removed from V and 14 bases from J, the gap between germline ends came to 13 bases. The DNA for the CDR3 is TGCAGTGCTCCCAGGGGTGAGACCCTCCACTTT. Translated: CSAPRGETLHF.

The sample holds one count of this clone. This rearrangement joins TRBV9 to TRBJ2-1; D ambiguous. Germline lookup yields CDR1 SGDLS and CDR2 YYNGEE. This CDR3 has 17 residues. V was trimmed by 0 bases and J by 1 base, leaving 14 bases between them. The CDR3 nucleotides are TGTGCCAGCAGCGTAGAAGCGCAGCCAATTTCCTACAATGAGCAGTTCTTC. Its protein is CASSVEAQPISYNEQFF.

The chain combines TRBV29-1 with TRBJ1-5, with TRBD1 as a possible D gene (5 bases). V was clipped by 6 bases and J by 2 bases, with 17 bases between them. This CDR3 comprises 15 residues. Germline lookup yields CDR1 SQVTM and CDR2 ANQGSEA. The CDR3, as DNA: TGCAGCGTACAAGACGGTACAGGAGGCAATCAGCCCCAGCATTTT. Translating it yields CSVQDGTGGNQPQHF.

The V and J genes are TRBV28 and TRBJ1-1, with D hard to call. The germline gives CDR1 MDHEN, CDR2 SYDVKM. This CDR3 region has 14 residues. Trimming removed 2 bases at V and 1 base at J, with 8 bases between. This CDR3 is CASSLRWRNTEAFF. CDR3 nucleotides: TGTGCCAGCAGTTTAAGGTGGAGGAACACTGAAGCTTTCTTT.

V gene TRBV7-5 combines with J gene TRBJ1-2; TRBD1 is the table's D call and was not checked against the DNA. TRBV7-5 is an annotated pseudogene. The CDR3 sequence is 15 residues long. CDR3 residues: CARSSDREVRGGYTF. The CDR3 DNA reads TGTGCCAGAAGCTCTGACAGGGAAGTTCGGGGAGGCTACACCTTC.

The rearrangement joins TRBV7-5 to TRBJ1-5; the DNA was not compared with TRBD1, the D call given in the table. TRBV7-5 has pseudogene status. The CDR3 length is 14 residues. This chain's CDR3 is CARSPGQGDQPQHF. The CDR3 coding sequence is TGTGCCAGAAGCCCAGGACAGGGGGATCAGCCCCAGCATTTT.

The chain joins TRBV6-5 to TRBJ2-3; 9 positions agree with TRBD2. This CDR3 spans 15 amino acids. V shed 0 bases and J 5 bases; nucleotides not matched to a gene: 3. CDR1 is MNHEY, CDR2 SVGAGI, per germline. The CDR3 bases are TGTGCCAGCAGTTACTCGACTAGCGGAGAAGATACGCAGTATTTT. The encoded protein is CASSYSTSGEDTQYF.

This sequence joins TRBV19 and TRBJ2-7, with D possibly matching TRBD1 (5 bases). Trimming removed 4 bases at V and 1 base at J, with 11 bases between. CDR3 length equals 14 residues. Germline-derived CDR1 and CDR2 are LNHDA and SQIVND (reference sequence). The CDR3 DNA reads TGTGCCAGTAGTACCGACAGCAGATCCTACGAGCAGTACTTC. It translates to CASSTDSRSYEQYF.